This entry concerns a single T cell receptor beta chain. The antigen is unknown. This sample stems from a study of cytomegalovirus exposure and HLA in healthy donors. The study, taken as a whole, reports: It was reported that the classifier diagnosed cytomegalovirus status with high specificity and sensitivity in both the original and validation cohorts. An observed cluster of highly shared sequence variants was recorded as a likely sequencing artifact. The authors later found HLA-associated TCR beta chains more clonally expanded than equally common others.

The PCR contained 60 Vbeta and 13 Jbeta primers. Measured with immunoSEQ multiplex PCR; TCRdb has only the in-frame clones, and not every one. The sample contains roughly 150,000 clones, around 80% of which appear only once. The specimen was PBMCs. The clonotype originates from a girl aged 5 to 17 in good health and CMV-seropositive.

CDR3 amino acids: CAITDRGYGYTF. In DNA form, the CDR3 reads TGTGCCATCACCGACAGGGGCTATGGCTACACCTTC. V usage is TRBV10-3 and J usage is TRBJ1-2, with TRBD1 matching 8 bases. The CDR3 length is 12 residues. Per germline, CDR1 ENHRY and CDR2 SYGVKD. Unmatched junction bases numbered 2, after V lost 7 bases and J lost 4 bases.